This TCR beta chain is drawn from a study of type 1 regulatory T cells. TCRdb reprocessed the reads with MiXCR, giving one entry per CDR3 protein. The sample consists of some 89,000 distinct CDR3 sequences, 31% of them appearing once. Germline V CDR1 and CDR2: SGHRS, YFSETQ. The CDR3 sequence is 16 residues long. J was trimmed by 4 bases and V by 3 bases; bases with no gene match: 6. This clonotype turned up a few times. The clonotype was recovered from a human donor in good health. The gene calls are TRBV5-1 and TRBJ2-3, with 12 bases that match TRBD2. Sequenced input: CD4+ T cells, either the whole sample or a sorted fraction (not recorded which). The CDR3 loop reads CASSSTSGSRSDTQYF. CDR3 sequence (DNA): TGCGCCAGCAGCTCGACTAGCGGGAGTCGTTCAGATACGCAGTATTTT.